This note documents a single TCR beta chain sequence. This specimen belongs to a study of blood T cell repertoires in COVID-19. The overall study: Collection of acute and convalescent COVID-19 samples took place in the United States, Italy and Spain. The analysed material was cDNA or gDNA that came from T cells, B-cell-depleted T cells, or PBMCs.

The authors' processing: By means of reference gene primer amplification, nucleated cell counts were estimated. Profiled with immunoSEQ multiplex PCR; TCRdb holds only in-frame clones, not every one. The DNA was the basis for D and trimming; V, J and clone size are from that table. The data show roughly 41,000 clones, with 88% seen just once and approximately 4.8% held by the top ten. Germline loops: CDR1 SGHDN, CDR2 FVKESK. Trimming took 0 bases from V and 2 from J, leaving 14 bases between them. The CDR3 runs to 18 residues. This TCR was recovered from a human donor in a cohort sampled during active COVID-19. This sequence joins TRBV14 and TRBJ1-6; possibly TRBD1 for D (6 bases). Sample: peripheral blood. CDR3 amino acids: CASSQEISGTPYNSPLHF. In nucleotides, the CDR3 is TGTGCCAGCAGCCAAGAGATCTCGGGGACACCCTATAATTCACCCCTCCACTTT.